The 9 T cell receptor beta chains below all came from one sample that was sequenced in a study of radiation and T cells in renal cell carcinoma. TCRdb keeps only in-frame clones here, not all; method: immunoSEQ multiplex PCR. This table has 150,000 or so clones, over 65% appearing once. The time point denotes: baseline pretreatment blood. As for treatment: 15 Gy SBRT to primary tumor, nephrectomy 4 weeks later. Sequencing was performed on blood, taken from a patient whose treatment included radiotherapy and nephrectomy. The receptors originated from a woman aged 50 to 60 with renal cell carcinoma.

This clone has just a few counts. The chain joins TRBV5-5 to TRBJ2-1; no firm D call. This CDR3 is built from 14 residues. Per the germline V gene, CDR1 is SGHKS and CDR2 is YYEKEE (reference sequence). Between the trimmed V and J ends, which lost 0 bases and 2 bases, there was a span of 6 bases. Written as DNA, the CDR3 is TGTGCCAGCAGCTTGGCTTCTGCCTACAATGAGCAGTTCTTC. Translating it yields CASSLASAYNEQFF.

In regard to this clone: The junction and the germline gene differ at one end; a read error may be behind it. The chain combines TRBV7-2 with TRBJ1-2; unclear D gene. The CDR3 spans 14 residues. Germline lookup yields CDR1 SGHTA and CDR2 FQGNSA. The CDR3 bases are TGTGCCAGCAGTTTAGGGATTTCGGACTATGGCTACACCTTC. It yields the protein CASSLGISDYGYTF.

CDR3 sequence: CASSPGQGEQYF. The CDR3 DNA sequence: TGTGCCAGCAGTCCAGGACAGGGCGAGCAGTACTTC. This rearrangement joins TRBV2 to TRBJ2-7; 8 bases agree with TRBD1. This CDR3 contains 12 residues. The germline CDR1 and CDR2 sequences are SNHLY and FYNNEI. With V trimmed by 5 bases and J by 6 bases, 3 bases remained unmatched.

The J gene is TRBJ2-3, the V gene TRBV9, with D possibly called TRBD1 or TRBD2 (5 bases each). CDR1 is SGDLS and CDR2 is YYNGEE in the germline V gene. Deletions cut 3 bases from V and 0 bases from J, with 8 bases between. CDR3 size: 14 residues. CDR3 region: CASSGGGSTDTQYF. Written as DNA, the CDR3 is TGTGCCAGCAGCGGGGGCGGGAGCACAGATACGCAGTATTTT. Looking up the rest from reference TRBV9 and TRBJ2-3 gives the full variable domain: DSGVTQTPKHLITATGQRVTLRCSPRSGDLSVYWYQQSLDQGLQFLIQYYNGEERAKGNILERFSAQQFPDLHSELNLSSLELGDSALYFCASSGGGSTDTQYFGPGTRLTVL.

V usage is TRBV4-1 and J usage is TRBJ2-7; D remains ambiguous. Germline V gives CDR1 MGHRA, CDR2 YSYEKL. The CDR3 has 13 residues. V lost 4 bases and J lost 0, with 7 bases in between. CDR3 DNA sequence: TGCGCCAGCAGCCTCGGACCCTCCTACGAGCAGTACTTC. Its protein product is CASSLGPSYEQYF.

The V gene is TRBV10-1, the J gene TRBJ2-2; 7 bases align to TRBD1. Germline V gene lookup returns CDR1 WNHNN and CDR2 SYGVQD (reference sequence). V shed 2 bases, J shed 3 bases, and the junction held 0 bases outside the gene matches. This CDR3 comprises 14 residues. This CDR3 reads CASSETGDTGELFF. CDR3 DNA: TGCGCCAGCAGTGAGACAGGGGACACCGGGGAGCTGTTTTTT.

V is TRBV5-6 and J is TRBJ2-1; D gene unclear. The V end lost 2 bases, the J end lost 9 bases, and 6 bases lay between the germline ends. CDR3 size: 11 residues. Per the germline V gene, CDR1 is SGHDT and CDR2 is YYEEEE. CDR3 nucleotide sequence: TGTGCCAGCAGCTTCAGGTCTGAGCAGTTCTTC. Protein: CASSFRSEQFF.

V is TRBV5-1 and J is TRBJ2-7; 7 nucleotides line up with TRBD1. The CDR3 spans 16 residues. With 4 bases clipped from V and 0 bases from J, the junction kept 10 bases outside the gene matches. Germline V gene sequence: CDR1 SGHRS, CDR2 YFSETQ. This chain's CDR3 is CASSPNPRGISYEQYF. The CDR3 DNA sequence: TGCGCCAGCAGCCCAAACCCCAGGGGGATCTCCTACGAGCAGTACTTC.

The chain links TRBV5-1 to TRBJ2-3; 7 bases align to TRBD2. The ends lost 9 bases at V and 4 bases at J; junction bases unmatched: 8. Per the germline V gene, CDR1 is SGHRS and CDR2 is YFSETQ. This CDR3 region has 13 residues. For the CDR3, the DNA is TGCGCCACCGGTGGGGGGGGAGCAGATACGCAGTATTTT. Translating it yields CATGGGGADTQYF.